The T cell receptor beta chain under discussion was sequenced for a study of blood T cell repertoires in COVID-19. At the level of the study: T cells, B-cell-depleted T cells, or PBMCs provided the cDNA or gDNA that served as material.

Original processing methods: For nucleated cells, counts were estimated from reference gene primer amplification. The assay was immunoSEQ multiplex PCR, and TCRdb's table has in-frame clones only and misses some. V, J and clone size were drawn from that table, and D and trimming were deduced from the DNA. The sample includes 200,000 to 250,000 clones, roughly 88% of them seen just once. The CDR3 extends over 15 amino acids. The V segment lost 6 bases and the J segment 1 base; nucleotides outside the gene matches: 4. Germline V gene lookup returns CDR1 ENHRY and CDR2 SYGVKD. The chain uses TRBV10-3 and TRBJ2-3, with 10 bases lining up with TRBD1. Material for sequencing was peripheral blood. The clonotype was recovered from a man younger than 45 who had recovered from COVID-19. This chain's CDR3 is CAISEGTGGTDTQYF. The CDR3 DNA is TGTGCCATCAGCGAAGGGACAGGGGGCACAGATACGCAGTATTTT.